This T cell receptor (beta chain) originates from a study of response to subunit inactivated influenza vaccine. TCRdb reanalysed the RT-PCR reads using MiXCR and keeps one entry per CDR3 protein. The profile shows around 650,000 distinct CDR3 sequences, more than 15% of them singletons. Trimming removed 4 bases from V and 0 bases from J, with 11 bases in between. The CDR3 extends over 15 amino acids. The V gene's germline CDR1 is SNHLY and CDR2 FYNNEI. This clonotype was seen a handful of times. The V gene is TRBV2, the J gene TRBJ2-3, with D possibly being TRBD2 (6 bases). This clonotype was sampled from a man aged 45-65 years who received an inactivated influenza vaccine. The sequencing here drew on PBMCs from blood, taken 11 to 12 days after vaccination. As DNA, the CDR3 is TGTGCCAGCAGTGTTGCGGGACTGAGCACAGATACGCAGTATTTT. This translates into CASSVAGLSTDTQYF.